This is a list of T cell receptor beta chains from one sample in a study of cytomegalovirus exposure and HLA in healthy donors. Clones were read by immunoSEQ multiplex PCR, and TCRdb kept only the in-frame ones, dropping some. The sample has 150,000 to 200,000 clones; roughly 84% are singletons. Source material: PBMCs. Source of these receptors: a man aged 30-40 years in good health and CMV-seropositive. The CDR3 runs from the conserved cysteine through the conserved F or W. The D gene is left open where the match is weak. Rows give clone size only sometimes, using once, few, many, or a class for an expanded clone.

-	TRBV28	TRBJ2-7	-	CASSLPRGSDEQYF	TGTGCCAGCAGTTTACCCCGGGGAAGCGACGAGCAGTACTTC
-	TRBV4-3	TRBJ2-7	TRBD1	CASSQDRDRVYEQYF	TGCGCCAGCAGCCAAGATCGAGACAGGGTATACGAGCAGTACTTC
-	TRBV7-9	TRBJ1-2	TRBD1	CASSSPQTGPVYGYTF	TGTGCCAGCAGCTCCCCCCAGACAGGGCCGGTCTATGGCTACACCTTC
-	TRBV6-5	TRBJ1-1	-	CASRALQGAWTEAFF	TGTGCCAGCAGAGCTTTGCAGGGCGCGTGGACTGAAGCTTTCTTT
few	TRBV7-6	TRBJ1-2	TRBD1	CASSPYRQGATYGYTF	TGTGCCAGCAGCCCCTACAGACAGGGGGCCACCTATGGCTACACCTTC
-	TRBV29-1	TRBJ2-3	TRBD2	CSVELAGDTQYF	TGCAGCGTTGAGCTAGCGGGGGATACGCAGTATTTT
-	TRBV7-9	TRBJ2-1	TRBD1	CASSRSGTGRKNEQFF	TGTGCCAGCAGCCGCTCCGGGACAGGGAGAAAAAATGAGCAGTTCTTC
-	TRBV6-5	TRBJ2-7	TRBD1	CASSSHRGFYEQYF	TGTGCCAGCAGTTCCCACAGGGGTTTCTACGAGCAGTACTTC
-	TRBV19	TRBJ1-1	TRBD1	CASSTRRGDRAEAFF	TGTGCCAGTAGTACGAGAAGAGGGGACAGGGCTGAAGCTTTCTTT
-	TRBV18	TRBJ1-2	TRBD1	CASSPWQGAWYGYTF	TGTGCCAGCTCACCATGGCAGGGGGCATGGTATGGCTACACCTTC
-	TRBV13	TRBJ1-1	-	CASSLGRERNTEAFF	TGTGCCAGCAGCTTAGGGAGGGAAAGGAACACTGAAGCTTTCTTT
-	TRBV28	TRBJ1-4	-	CASSSGDEKLFF	TGTGCCAGCAGTTCAGGGGATGAAAAACTGTTTTTT
-	TRBV28	TRBJ2-1	TRBD1	CASSLAQGAGTFF	TGTGCCAGCAGTTTAGCACAGGGGGCCGGGACGTTCTTC
-	TRBV4-1	TRBJ2-7	TRBD2	CASSQALASLAAEQYF	TGCGCCAGCAGCCAAGCACTAGCGTCCCTGGCGGCCGAGCAGTACTTC
-	TRBV10-2	TRBJ2-5	-	CASSGRTQYF	TGCGCCAGCAGTGGTCGGACCCAGTACTTC
-	TRBV7-2	TRBJ2-5	-	CASSFPSRETQYF	TGTGCCAGCAGCTTCCCTTCACGGGAGACCCAGTACTTC
-	TRBV7-8	TRBJ2-7	TRBD2	CASSLGWGGSYEQYF	TGTGCCAGCAGCTTAGGGTGGGGGGGCTCCTACGAGCAGTACTTC
-	TRBV18	TRBJ2-7	TRBD1	CASSPSVVGTANYEQYF	TGTGCCAGCTCACCCAGTGTGGTGGGGACAGCCAACTACGAGCAGTACTTC
-	TRBV7-3	TRBJ2-7	-	CASSPDRVEQYF	TGTGCCAGCAGCCCAGACCGGGTCGAGCAGTACTTC
-	TRBV6-1	TRBJ2-7	TRBD2	CASSDLSGRGSYEQYF	TGTGCCAGCAGTGACCTTAGCGGGAGGGGGTCCTACGAGCAGTACTTC
-	TRBV28	TRBJ1-4	-	CASSPRGGTNEKLFF	TGTGCCAGCAGTCCCCGGGGGGGAACTAATGAAAAACTGTTTTTT
few	TRBV7-9	TRBJ2-1	TRBD2	CASSLGGSLEFF	TGTGCCAGCAGCTTAGGCGGGAGCCTGGAGTTCTTC